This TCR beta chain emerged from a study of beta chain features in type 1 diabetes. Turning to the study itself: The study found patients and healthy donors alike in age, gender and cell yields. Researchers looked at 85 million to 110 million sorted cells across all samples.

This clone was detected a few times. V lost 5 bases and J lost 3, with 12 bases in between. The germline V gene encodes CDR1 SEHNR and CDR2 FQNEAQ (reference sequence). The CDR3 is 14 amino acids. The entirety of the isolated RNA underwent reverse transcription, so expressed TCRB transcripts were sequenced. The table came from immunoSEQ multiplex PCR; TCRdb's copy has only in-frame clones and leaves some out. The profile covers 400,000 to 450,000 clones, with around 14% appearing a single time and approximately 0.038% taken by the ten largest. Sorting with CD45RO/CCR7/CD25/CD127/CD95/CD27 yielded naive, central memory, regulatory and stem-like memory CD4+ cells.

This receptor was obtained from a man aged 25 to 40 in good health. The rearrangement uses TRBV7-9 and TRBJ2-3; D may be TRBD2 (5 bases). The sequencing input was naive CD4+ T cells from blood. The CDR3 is CASSLSWETDTQYF. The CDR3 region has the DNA TGTGCCAGCAGCCTATCATGGGAGACAGATACGCAGTATTTT.